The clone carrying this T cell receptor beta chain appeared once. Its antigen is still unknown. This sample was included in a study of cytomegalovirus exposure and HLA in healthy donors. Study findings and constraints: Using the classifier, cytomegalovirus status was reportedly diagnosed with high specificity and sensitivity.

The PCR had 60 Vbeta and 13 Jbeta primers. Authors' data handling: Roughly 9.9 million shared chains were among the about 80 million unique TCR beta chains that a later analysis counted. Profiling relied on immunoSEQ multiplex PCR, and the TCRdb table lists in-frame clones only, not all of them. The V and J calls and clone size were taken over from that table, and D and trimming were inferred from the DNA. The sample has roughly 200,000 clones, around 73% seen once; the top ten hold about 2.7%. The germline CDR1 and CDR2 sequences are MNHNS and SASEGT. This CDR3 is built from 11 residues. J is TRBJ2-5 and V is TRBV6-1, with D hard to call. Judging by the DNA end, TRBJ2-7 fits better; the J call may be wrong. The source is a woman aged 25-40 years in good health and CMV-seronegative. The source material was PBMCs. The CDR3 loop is CASGGIYEQYF. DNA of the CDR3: TGTGCCAGCGGTGGAATCTACGAGCAGTACTTC.